Included here is one T cell receptor (beta chain) sequence, with context. The antigen is unknown. The data originate from a study of T cell repertoires in cytomegalovirus infection. Study-level information: Indications came from public TCR beta signatures; they pointed to CMV infection and to a matching HLA type. Study-wide points: Within the response measured ex vivo, HLA-C-restricted CMV-specific TCR beta clonotypes were dominant. Public TCR beta family frequency separated CMV-and-HLA carriers, including in an independent cohort.

This CDR3 contains 15 residues. Germline CDR1 reads MNHNS; CDR2 reads SASEGT. V was cut by 5 bases and J by 0 bases, with 14 bases left in between. TCRdb re-derived calls from the reads in MiXCR, one entry per CDR3 protein. Counted here are a few hundred thousand distinct CDR3 sequences, about a sixth occurring once; the ten biggest clones make up more than 10%. The sample comprised PBMCs. This chain joins TRBV6-1 and TRBJ2-7; unclear D gene. The TCR was taken from a human donor in good health (CMV status not recorded). Some clones in this sample may be carry-over from other donors' samples. CDR3 region: CASSSSGLSSYEQYF. As DNA, the CDR3 is TGTGCCAGCAGTTCGTCGGGTCTCTCCTCCTACGAGCAGTACTTC.